This T cell receptor (beta chain) was obtained from a study of blood T cell repertoires in COVID-19. It was during active infection that Seattle patients were enrolled and then longitudinally followed. Trimming took 3 bases from V and 8 from J, leaving 7 bases between them. There are 12 residues in the CDR3. Germline V lookup: CDR1 SGHTA, CDR2 FQGNSA. This clone has only a few counts. Generated by immunoSEQ multiplex PCR, the TCRdb table keeps only in-frame clones and is missing some. Of some 200,000 clones listed, roughly nine tenths were seen once; the top ten hold about a tenth. The clonotype was recovered from a woman aged 60-75 years with COVID-19, enrolled during active disease. The chain is built from TRBV7-2 and TRBJ1-4; perhaps TRBD1 as D (5 bases). The sequenced sample was peripheral blood. The CDR3 region has the DNA TGTGCCAGCAGCTTGGGGGGGGAAAAACTGTTTTTT. Its translation is CASSLGGEKLFF.